The subject of this entry is one T cell receptor beta chain. V lost 6 bases, J lost 7 bases, and 3 bases stayed unmatched. CDR1 and CDR2 from the germline V gene are MDHEN and SYDVKM. The CDR3 runs to 14 residues. Profiling relied on immunoSEQ multiplex PCR, and the TCRdb table lists in-frame clones only, not all of them. In the table there are some 120,000 clones, about nine tenths of which are singletons. This specimen belongs to a study of control samples from healthy donors and cancer patients. Sequenced sample: blood. The V and J genes are TRBV28 and TRBJ2-1; 13 bases fit TRBD2. This sequence originates from a man between 18 and 35 years old in good health. The chain's CDR3 is CASSSGLAGNEQFF. As DNA, the CDR3 is TGTGCCAGCAGCTCGGGACTAGCGGGGAATGAGCAGTTCTTC. The complete variable domain, with remaining parts taken from reference TRBV28 and TRBJ2-1, reads DVKVTQSSRYLVKRTGEKVFLECVQDMDHENMFWYRQDPGLGLRLIYFSYDVKMKEKGDIPEGYSVSREKKERFSLILESASTNQTSMYLCASSSGLAGNEQFFGPGTRLTVL.